The clone carrying this T cell receptor beta chain was counted a single time. The antigen remains unidentified. CDR1 is SGHTA, CDR2 FQGNSA, per germline. The CDR3 runs 18 residues. The germline V and J ends were trimmed by 1 base and 1 base, with 14 bases remaining between them. These data originate in a study of cytomegalovirus exposure and HLA in healthy donors. Study-wide results and caveats: The number of N-insertions in an Asian-associated ancestry cluster was reportedly below the approximately 700-donor mean in a later analysis. A later analysis reported that several of the most significant clusters appeared to be linked to common viral pathogens, among them Epstein-Barr virus.

Both 60 Vbeta primers and 13 Jbeta primers went into the PCR. The method was immunoSEQ multiplex PCR; TCRdb's version includes in-frame clones alone and lacks a portion of them. The sample has roughly 160,000 clones, roughly 76% seen once. Material: PBMCs. The receptor's source is a woman in her forties or fifties in good health and CMV-seronegative. The chain uses TRBV7-2 and TRBJ1-6, with a tentative D call TRBD1 (6 bases). CDR3: CASSLGAGERSYNSPLHF. The CDR3 bases are TGTGCCAGCAGCTTAGGGGCAGGGGAAAGGTCCTATAATTCACCCCTCCACTTT.